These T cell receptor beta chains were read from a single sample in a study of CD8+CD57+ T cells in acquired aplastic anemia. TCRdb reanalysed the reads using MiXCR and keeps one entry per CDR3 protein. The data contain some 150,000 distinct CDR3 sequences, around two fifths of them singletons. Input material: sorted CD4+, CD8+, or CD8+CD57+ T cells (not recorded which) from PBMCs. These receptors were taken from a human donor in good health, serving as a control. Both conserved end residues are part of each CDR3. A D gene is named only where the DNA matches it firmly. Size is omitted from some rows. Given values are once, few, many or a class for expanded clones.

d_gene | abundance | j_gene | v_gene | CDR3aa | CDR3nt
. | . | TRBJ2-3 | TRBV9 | CASSDGDTSTDTQYF | TGTGCCAGCAGCGACGGGGACACTAGCACAGATACGCAGTATTTT
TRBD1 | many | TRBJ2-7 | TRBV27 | CASSLRDSAAMQYF | TGTGCCAGCAGTTTAAGGGACAGTGCTGCGATGCAGTACTTC
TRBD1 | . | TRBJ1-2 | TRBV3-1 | CASSQVTEQGGNYGYPF | TGTGCCAGCAGCCAAGTGACCGAACAGGGGGGCAACTATGGCTACCCCTTC
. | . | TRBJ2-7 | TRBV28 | CASSFLEQGTYEQYF | TGTGCCAGCAGTTTTCTCGAACAGGGGACTTACGAGCAGTACTTC
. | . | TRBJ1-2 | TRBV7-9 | CASSLEGGNYGYTF | TGTGCCAGCAGCTTAGAGGGCGGAAACTATGGCTACACCTTC
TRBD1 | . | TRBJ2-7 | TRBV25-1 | CASSPKLLTGVSYEQYF | TGTGCCAGCAGTCCCAAGCTTCTAACAGGGGTCTCCTACGAGCAGTACTTC
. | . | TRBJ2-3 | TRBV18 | CASSPGVRTDTQYF | TGTGCCAGCTCACCGGGAGTTCGAACAGATACGCAGTATTTT
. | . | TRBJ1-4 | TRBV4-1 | CASSQGGPAPSEKLFF | TGCGCCAGCAGCCAAGGGGGCCCAGCCCCTAGTGAAAAACTGTTTTTT
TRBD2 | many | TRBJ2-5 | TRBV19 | CASRSIGLAGYQETQYF | TGTGCCAGTAGATCCATTGGACTAGCGGGGTACCAAGAGACCCAGTACTTC
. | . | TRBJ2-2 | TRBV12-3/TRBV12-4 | CASMGQTGELSF | TGTGCCTCGATGGGGCAGACCGGGGAGCTGTCTTTT
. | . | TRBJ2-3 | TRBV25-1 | CASAADTQYF | TGTGCCAGCGCGGCAGATACGCAGTATTTT
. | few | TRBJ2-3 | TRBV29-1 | CSAADYRRPDTQYF | TGCAGTGCCGCGGACTACAGGCGTCCAGATACGCAGTATTTT
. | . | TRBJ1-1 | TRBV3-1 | CASSQDQGRKTEAFF | TGTGCCAGCAGCCAAGATCAGGGGCGTAAGACTGAAGCTTTCTTT
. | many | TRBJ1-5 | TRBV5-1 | CASSFNGESNQPQHF | TGCGCCAGCAGCTTTAACGGGGAGAGCAATCAGCCCCAGCATTTT
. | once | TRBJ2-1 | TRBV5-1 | CASSPRIEGSYNEQFF | TGCGCCAGCAGCCCCAGGATCGAGGGCTCCTACAATGAGCAGTTCTTC
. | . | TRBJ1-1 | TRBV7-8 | CASSVGTREAFF | TGTGCCAGCAGCGTAGGGACAAGAGAAGCTTTCTTT
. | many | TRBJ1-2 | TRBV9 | CASSVGGVTHYGYTF | TGTGCCAGCAGCGTAGGAGGGGTCACCCACTATGGCTACACCTTC
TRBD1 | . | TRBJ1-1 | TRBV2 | CASSENRGKSEAFF | TGTGCCAGCAGTGAAAACAGGGGCAAGTCTGAAGCTTTCTTT
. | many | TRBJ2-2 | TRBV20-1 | CSARSHYGGELFF | TGCAGTGCTAGGTCGCACTACGGCGGGGAGCTGTTTTTT
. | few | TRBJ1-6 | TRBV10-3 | CAIRRTNNSPLHF | TGTGCCATCAGACGGACCAATAATTCACCCCTCCACTTT
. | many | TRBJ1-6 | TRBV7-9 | CASTIGLTGSPLHF | TGTGCCAGCACCATTGGGCTGACTGGTTCACCCCTCCACTTT
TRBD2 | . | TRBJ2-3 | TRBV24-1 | CATRGLGEDTQYF | TGTGCCACCAGGGGACTAGGGGAAGATACGCAGTATTTT
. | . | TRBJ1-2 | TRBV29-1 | CSARPGMGGYTF | TGCAGCGCTCGACCAGGGATGGGCGGCTACACCTTC
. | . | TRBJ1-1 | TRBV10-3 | CAISDHLAGGVGTEAFF | TGTGCCATCAGTGACCATCTAGCGGGAGGGGTTGGCACTGAAGCTTTCTTT
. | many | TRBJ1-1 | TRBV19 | CASIREAGNTEAFF | TGTGCCAGTATCAGGGAGGCCGGGAACACTGAAGCTTTCTTT
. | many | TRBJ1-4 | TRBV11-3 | CASSLDPGRNEKLFF | TGTGCCAGCAGCTTGGACCCGGGACGGAATGAAAAACTGTTTTTT
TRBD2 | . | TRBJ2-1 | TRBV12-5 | CASGLPRGREGLWNEQFF | TGTGCTAGTGGTTTGCCACGGGGGCGGGAGGGCCTGTGGAATGAGCAGTTCTTC